The rows below give T cell receptor beta chains drawn from one sample of a study of PD-1 blockade in classical Hodgkin lymphoma. Assay used: immunoSEQ multiplex PCR; TCRdb lists only in-frame clones, some missing. The data show tens of thousands of clones, roughly 90% seen once. The source was peripheral blood mononuclear cells (PBMCs), collected at baseline. These receptors came from a human donor with classical Hodgkin lymphoma. The CDR3 runs from the conserved cysteine through the conserved F or W. Each record gives: J gene, V gene, clone size, D gene, CDR3 DNA, CDR3 protein. D genes are given only for firm matches. Not every row has a clone size; where given, it reads once, few, many or a size class.

TRBJ2-1 TRBV7-2 - TRBD2 TGTGCCAGCAGCTTCCTAGCGGGAGGCGCTTCAGGTGAGCAGTTCTTC CASSFLAGGASGEQFF
TRBJ2-7 TRBV7-9 - - TGTGCCAGCAGCTTAGGGTTGGGCAGGGGGGACGAGCAGTACTTC CASSLGLGRGDEQYF
TRBJ1-3 TRBV11-2 once - TGTGCCAGCAGCTCCCGGATCTCTGGAAACACCATATATTTT CASSSRISGNTIYF
TRBJ2-1 TRBV19 - - TGTGCCAGTAGTATAGGTCAGGGGATTCTGGCCAATGAGCAGTTCTTC CASSIGQGILANEQFF
TRBJ2-4 TRBV28 - TRBD1 TGTGCCAGCAGTCCAGCGACGGGACAGGGGTTTGGCATTCAGTACTTC CASSPATGQGFGIQYF
TRBJ1-2 TRBV7-2 - TRBD1 TGTGCCAGCAGCCCTCCCAGGGGGCGGACAACTGGCTACACCTTC CASSPPRGRTTGYTF
TRBJ2-5 TRBV29-1 - - TGCAGCGTTGCTAGGGGGCAAGAGACCCAGTACTTC CSVARGQETQYF
TRBJ2-2 TRBV5-1 - - TGCGCCAGCAGTAGCGAGCTGAACACCGGGGAGCTGTTTTTT CASSSELNTGELFF
TRBJ2-1 TRBV6-6 once - TGTGCCAGCAGTTCTCCGGGGCCGCAGTTCTTC CASSSPGPQFF
TRBJ2-2 TRBV4-1 - - TGCGCCAGCAGCCAAAAGGAACGGGGTGGTGAGCTGTTTTTT CASSQKERGGELFF
TRBJ2-2 TRBV27 - - TGTGCCAGCAGCCCCAGGGTGTGGACCGGGGAGCTGTTTTTT CASSPRVWTGELFF
TRBJ2-3 TRBV6-4 - - TGTGCCAGCACCTGGGGGTCCAGCACAGATACGCAGTATTTT CASTWGSSTDTQYF
TRBJ2-5 TRBV27 - - TGTGCCAGCAGTTTATGGGACGGGATACAAGAGACCCAGTACTTC CASSLWDGIQETQYF
TRBJ2-3 TRBV5-1 - - TGCGCCAGCAGCCCCTTCGGAAGAGATACGCAGTATTTT CASSPFGRDTQYF
TRBJ2-1 TRBV7-8 - - TGTGCCAGCAGCTTAGCGCGGGGAGTCCCCTACAATGAGCAGTTCTTC CASSLARGVPYNEQFF
TRBJ1-3 TRBV5-6 - - TGTGCCAGCAGCTTCAGGGCTTCCTCTGGAAACACCATATATTTT CASSFRASSGNTIYF
TRBJ2-1 TRBV7-9 - - TGTGCCAGCAGCTTCAGTGATTCTTCCTACAATGAGCAGTTCTTC CASSFSDSSYNEQFF
TRBJ1-4 TRBV5-4 few TRBD1 TGTGCCAGCAGCCCAGGGACAGGGATTGAAAAACTGTTTTTT CASSPGTGIEKLFF
TRBJ1-2 TRBV19 once - TGTGCCAGTAGTACGTATCAGGGAACTAACTATGGCTACACCTTC CASSTYQGTNYGYTF
TRBJ2-7 TRBV7-2 - - TGTGCCAGCAGCTTAATTTGGGGGGCCAACTCCTACGAGCAGTACTTC CASSLIWGANSYEQYF
TRBJ2-1 TRBV19 - TRBD2 TGTGCCAGTAGTAAGGGACTAGCGGATGAGCAGTTCTTC CASSKGLADEQFF
TRBJ2-7 TRBV27 - TRBD1 TGTGCCAGCAGAACCACAAGACAGGGGCCCTCCTACGAGCAGTACTTC CASRTTRQGPSYEQYF
TRBJ2-1 TRBV7-9 - - TGTGCCAGCAGCCCGACCCGACAGAGGGTCAACAATGAGCAGTTCTTC CASSPTRQRVNNEQFF
TRBJ2-1 TRBV5-3 - TRBD1 TGTGCCAGAAATGGCTCCGGGACAGCCTACAATGAGCAGTTCTTC CARNGSGTAYNEQFF
TRBJ2-5 TRBV5-6 - - TGTGCCAGCAGCTTACGAGGGGTCCAAGAGACCCAGTACTTC CASSLRGVQETQYF
TRBJ2-1 TRBV14 - TRBD2 TGTGCCAGCAGCCCCTACCGGACTAGCGGGGGCTACAATGAGCAGTTCTTC CASSPYRTSGGYNEQFF
TRBJ2-1 TRBV25-1 - - TGTGCCAGCAGTCCTGGGTGGAGCTTGGGTAACAATGAGCAGTTCTTC CASSPGWSLGNNEQFF
TRBJ2-6 TRBV7-8 once - TGTGCCAGCAGCTTAGCGGGGAGTAGAGGAGCTGGGGCCAACGTCCTGACTTTC CASSLAGSRGAGANVLTF
TRBJ2-7 TRBV5-1 - TRBD2 TGCGCCAGCAGCCCATTTGGGGAGCGGGAGAGTAGTGAGCAGTACTTC CASSPFGERESSEQYF
TRBJ1-3 TRBV15 - TRBD1 TGTGCCACCAGCAGAGATAAAAGTGGACAGGGGAGAAACACCATATATTTT CATSRDKSGQGRNTIYF
TRBJ2-2 TRBV7-8 - TRBD1 TGTGCCAGCAGCTTAGTCCCGGACAGGGTAATCGGGGAGCTGTTTTTT CASSLVPDRVIGELFF
TRBJ1-3 TRBV7-9 - TRBD1 TGTGCCAGCAGCCCAGCCCCGGGACAGGGTTCTGGAAACACCATATATTTT CASSPAPGQGSGNTIYF